This T cell receptor (beta chain) was retrieved from a study of T cells in tuberculosis. Study details: T cells were selected with CD1B tetramers loaded with glucose monomycolate. Blood was taken before or within 7 days of anti-tuberculosis therapy.

Time point reported: new active TB diagnosis, blood taken before or within 7 days of starting treatment. Each clinical donor contributed on average approximately 100,000 T cells from unsorted cryopreserved PBMC. This clone appeared once. The antigen is not known. Trimming removed 5 bases at V and 3 bases at J, with 11 bases between. The CDR3 sequence is 14 residues long. Looked up from germline, CDR1 is LNHDA and CDR2 is SQIVND (reference sequence). TCRdb's copy holds only in-frame clones and misses some; the assay was immunoSEQ multiplex PCR. The table has about 34,000 clones, 93% seen once. Findings and limits, study-wide: The TCR-beta difference was not significant; alpha differences partly reflected length.

This chain links TRBV19 with TRBJ2-4, with D unresolved. This specimen consisted of PBMCs, obtained at tuberculosis diagnosis. This receptor was taken from an adult with tuberculosis. The CDR3 nucleotides read TGTGCCAGTAGTTCCCCCCAGATCAAAAACATTCAGTACTTC. It yields the protein CASSSPQIKNIQYF.